The 14 T cell receptor beta chains below all came from one sample that was sequenced in a study of regulatory T cells in long-lasting Graves disease. CDR3 regions were amplified by Arm-PCR using iRepertoire HTBI primers to build TCR beta libraries. Using its own MiXCR run on the multiplex PCR reads, TCRdb lists one record per CDR3 protein. The repertoire holds 350,000 to 450,000 distinct CDR3 sequences, with approximately 15% as singletons. Described time point: newly diagnosed GD, antithyroid drugs for less than 3 months. RNA extracted from PBMCs served as the sequencing template. This sample also belongs to another study, concerning T cells in Graves' hyperthyroidism and ophthalmopathy.

The material sequenced was peripheral blood mononuclear cells (PBMCs), taken at new diagnosis, from a patient treated with antithyroid drugs. These receptors were collected from a woman in her 30s with Graves disease.

A few counts support this clonotype. V and J are TRBV13 and TRBJ1-3; D perhaps matches TRBD1 (5 bases). This CDR3 comprises 17 residues. With 6 bases removed from V and 0 bases from J, the gap between germline ends came to 18 bases. The germline V gene encodes CDR1 PRHDT and CDR2 FYEKMQ (reference sequence). The CDR3, as DNA: TGTGCCAGCAGATTTAAAGGTACAGGAAGCTCTGGAAACACCATATATTTT. Its protein is CASRFKGTGSSGNTIYF.

This clonotype was counted many times. V gene TRBV5-6 combines with J gene TRBJ1-2; D gene uncertain. From germline, CDR1 is SGHDT and CDR2 YYEEEE. Trimming removed 5 bases at V and 4 bases at J, with 9 bases between. CDR3 length equals 12 residues. The CDR3 loop is CASSPSAYGYTF. In nucleotides, the CDR3 is TGTGCCAGCAGTCCGTCGGCCTATGGCTACACCTTC.

The rearrangement joins TRBV15 to TRBJ2-5, with 7 bases fitting TRBD1. Germline CDR1 LNHNV, CDR2 YYDKDF (reference sequence). This CDR3 spans 15 amino acids. The J segment lost 1 base and the V segment lost 4 bases, leaving 6 bases of the junction unmatched. Written as DNA, the CDR3 is TGTGCCACCAGCACCTCTACAGGGGTCCAAGAGACCCAGTACTTC. Translating gives CATSTSTGVQETQYF.

This clonotype was picked up a small number of times. The rearrangement links TRBV5-5 to TRBJ2-4; perhaps D is TRBD1 or TRBD2 (6 bases each). Germline V lookup: CDR1 SGHKS, CDR2 YYEKEE (reference sequence). The CDR3 is 18 amino acids. Trimming left V 2 bases short and J 7 bases short, with 25 bases between. CDR3 region: CASSFGGTLQFHVNIQYF. The CDR3 DNA is TGTGCCAGCAGCTTTGGGGGGACACTCCAATTTCATGTTAACATTCAGTACTTC.

On this clonotype: Just one base apart from a much larger clone, this may be a read error. The chain couples TRBV12-3 or TRBV12-4 to TRBJ2-7; 10 nucleotides agree with TRBD2. With 8 bases clipped from V and 3 bases from J, the junction kept 22 bases outside the gene matches. CDR3 length equals 19 residues. In DNA form, the CDR3 reads TGTGCCAGCTGTAGCCCCCACACCCGACCCCGGACTAGCGGCTACGAGCAGTACTTC. This translates into CASCSPHTRPRTSGYEQYF.

This clonotype was seen more than once but under ten times. The CDR3 DNA reads as TGTGCTAGTGGCCGCGGAGCTGGTCAGCCCCAGCATTTT. It translates to CASGRGAGQPQHF. This chain links TRBV12-5 with TRBJ1-5; no reliable D call. Trimming took off 6 bases at V and 6 bases at J, with 12 bases between the two ends. The CDR3 contains 13 residues. The V gene's germline CDR1 is LGHNT and CDR2 FRNRAP.

The chain joins TRBV6-1 to TRBJ2-7, with 7 bases identical to TRBD1. Germline-derived CDR1 and CDR2 are MNHNS and SASEGT. The J segment lost 5 bases and the V segment lost 8 bases, leaving 12 bases of the junction unmatched. This CDR3 comprises 14 residues. Here the CDR3 DNA reads TGTGCCAGCCAAACAGGGGCTTTGTTTAACGAGCAGTACTTC. This sequence encodes CASQTGALFNEQYF.

The chain recombines TRBV20-1 with TRBJ2-4, with a weak D call TRBD2 (6 bases). Germline V lookup: CDR1 DFQATT, CDR2 SNEGSKA (reference sequence). The CDR3 contains 13 residues. V was shortened by 6 bases and J by 9 bases, with 18 bases between the two germline ends. CDR3 nucleotide sequence: TGCAGTGCCGCGACTAGGATGGTTGGCATTCAGTACTTC. Protein: CSAATRMVGIQYF.

In its sample, this clonotype was seen many times. CDR3 in amino acids: CASSEVGQSTDTQYF. CDR3 bases: TGTGCCAGCAGTGAAGTAGGACAGTCCACAGATACGCAGTATTTT. The chain is built from TRBV2 and TRBJ2-3; weak D call: TRBD1 (6 bases). Trimming removed 1 base at V and 2 bases at J, with 10 bases between. This CDR3 has 15 amino acids. Germline V gene data show CDR1 as SNHLY and CDR2 as FYNNEI. Combining the CDR3 with reference TRBV2 and TRBJ2-3 gives the whole variable domain EPEVTQTPSHQVTQMGQEVILRCVPISNHLYFYWYRQILGQKVEFLVSFYNNEISEKSEIFDDQFSVERPDGSNFTLKIRSTKLEDSAMYFCASSEVGQSTDTQYFGPGTRLTVL.

This clonotype has at least ten counts. This chain links TRBV4-2 with TRBJ2-7, with 7 bases aligning to TRBD2. The J segment lost 3 bases and the V segment lost 4 bases, leaving 12 bases of the junction unmatched. The V gene's germline CDR1 is LGHNA and CDR2 YNFKEQ. The CDR3 contains 16 residues. The CDR3 DNA follows: TGTGCCAGCAGCCCCCTCGACGCGGGAGTCAACTACGAGCAGTACTTC. It yields the protein CASSPLDAGVNYEQYF.

This clonotype turned up a few times. The V call is TRBV7-3, the J call TRBJ2-7, with D unclear. CDR1 and CDR2 (germline): SGHTA, FQGTGA. With 1 base removed from V and 5 bases from J, the gap between germline ends came to 18 bases. The CDR3 contains 16 residues. CDR3 in DNA: TGTGCCAGCAGCTTAATGGCCGGCGGAGCCGGAGACGAGCAGTACTTC. This gives the protein CASSLMAGGAGDEQYF.

The sample holds many counts of this clonotype. V is TRBV3-1 and J is TRBJ1-1; TRBD1 might be the D (5 bases). The CDR3 length is 18 residues. The V end was cut by 4 bases, the J end by 5 bases, with 26 bases between. CDR1 is LGHDT, CDR2 YNNKEL, per germline (reference sequence). The CDR3 nucleotides are TGTGCCAGCAGCCCACTGGGGAATTTAGGTGACAGTAGGACTGAAGCTTTCTTT. Translation gives CASSPLGNLGDSRTEAFF.

The J gene is TRBJ1-1, the V gene TRBV29-1; D perhaps matches TRBD1 (5 bases). This CDR3 is built from 15 residues. Germline V CDR1 and CDR2: SQVTM, ANQGSEA. V was shortened by 3 bases and J by 1 base, with 15 bases between the two germline ends. The CDR3 reads CSVDPLGTGNTEAFF. CDR3 nucleotide sequence: TGCAGCGTTGATCCTTTAGGGACGGGGAACACTGAAGCTTTCTTT.

This clonotype was detected only a few times. This chain links TRBV6-1 with TRBJ1-4; D possibly corresponds to TRBD1 (5 bases). Trimming removed 6 bases at V and 12 bases at J, with 20 bases between. This CDR3 comprises 14 residues. Germline assignment: CDR1 MNHNS and CDR2 SASEGT. The CDR3 DNA is TGTGCCAGCAGCTACGACAGTTTGCTTGAGGAACTGTTTTTT. Amino acids: CASSYDSLLEELFF.